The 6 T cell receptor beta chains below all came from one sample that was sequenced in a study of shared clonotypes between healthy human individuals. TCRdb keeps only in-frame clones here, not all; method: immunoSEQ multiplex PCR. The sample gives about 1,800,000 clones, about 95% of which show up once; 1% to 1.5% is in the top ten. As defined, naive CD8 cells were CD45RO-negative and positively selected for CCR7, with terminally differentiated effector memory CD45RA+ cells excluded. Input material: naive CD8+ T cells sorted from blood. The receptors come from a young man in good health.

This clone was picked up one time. The CDR3 region is CASSPGGGGILYEQYF. CDR3 in DNA: TGCGCCAGCAGCCCGGGGGGTGGCGGGATCCTCTACGAGCAGTACTTC. The chain couples TRBV5-1 to TRBJ2-7; 7 positions match TRBD2. V shed 4 bases, J shed 3 bases, and the junction held 13 bases outside the gene matches. Germline V gene lookup returns CDR1 SGHRS and CDR2 YFSETQ. The CDR3 has 16 residues.

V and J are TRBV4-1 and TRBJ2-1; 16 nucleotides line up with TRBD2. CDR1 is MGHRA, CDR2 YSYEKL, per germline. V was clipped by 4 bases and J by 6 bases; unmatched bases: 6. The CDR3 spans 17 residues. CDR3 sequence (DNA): TGCGCCAGCAGCCCCCTAGGGACTAGCGGGAGGGCCAATGAGCAGTTCTTC. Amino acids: CASSPLGTSGRANEQFF.

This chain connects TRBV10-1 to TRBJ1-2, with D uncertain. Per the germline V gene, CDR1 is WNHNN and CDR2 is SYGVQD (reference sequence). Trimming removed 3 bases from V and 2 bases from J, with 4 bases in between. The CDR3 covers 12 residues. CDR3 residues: CASSDGNYGYTF. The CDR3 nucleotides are TGCGCCAGCAGTGACGGGAACTATGGCTACACCTTC.

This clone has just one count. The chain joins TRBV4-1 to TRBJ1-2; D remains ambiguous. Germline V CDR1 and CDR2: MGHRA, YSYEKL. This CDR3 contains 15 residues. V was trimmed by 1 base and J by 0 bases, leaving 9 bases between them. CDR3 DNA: TGCGCCAGCAGCCAAGTTTTAGTAGCTAACTATGGCTACACCTTC. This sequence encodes CASSQVLVANYGYTF.

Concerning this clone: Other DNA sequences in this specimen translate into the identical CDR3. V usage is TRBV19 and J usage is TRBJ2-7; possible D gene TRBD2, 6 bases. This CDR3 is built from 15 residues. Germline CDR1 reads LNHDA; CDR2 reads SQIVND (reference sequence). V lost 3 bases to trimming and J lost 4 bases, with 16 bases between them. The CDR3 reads CASSIFGGTGYEQYF. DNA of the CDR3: TGTGCCAGTAGTATTTTCGGGGGAACGGGGTACGAGCAGTACTTC.

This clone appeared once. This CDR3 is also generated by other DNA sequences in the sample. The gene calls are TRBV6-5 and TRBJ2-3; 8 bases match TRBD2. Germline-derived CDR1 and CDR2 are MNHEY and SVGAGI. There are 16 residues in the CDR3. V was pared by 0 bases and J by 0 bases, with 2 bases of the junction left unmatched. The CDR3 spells CASSYSGGESTDTQYF. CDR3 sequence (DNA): TGTGCCAGCAGTTACTCCGGGGGGGAAAGCACAGATACGCAGTATTTT.